The present T cell receptor beta chain was sequenced within a study of cytomegalovirus exposure and HLA in healthy donors. The CDR3 contains 17 residues. Trimming at V came to 4 bases and at J to 5 bases, leaving 14 bases not matched to a gene. CDR1 is SGHAT and CDR2 is FQNNGV in the germline V gene. General study results and limits: Analyzed later, most CMV-associated TCR beta chains appeared HLA-restricted.

Turning to this clone: No antigen is known for it.

In the PCR, 60 Vbeta and 13 Jbeta primers were used. The table came from immunoSEQ multiplex PCR; TCRdb's copy has only in-frame clones and leaves some out. The sample includes about 150,000 clones, around 80% of them seen just once. This TCR derives from a woman aged 50 to 60 in good health and CMV-seropositive. The V gene is TRBV11-2, the J gene TRBJ2-3; 8 positions match TRBD2. Sequenced material: PBMCs. The CDR3 DNA is TGTGCCAGCAGCTATGGCGGGGGGCGTATGGGAGGAGATACGCAGTATTTT. It encodes CASSYGGGRMGGDTQYF.